Below are 31 T cell receptor beta chains sequenced from a single sample in a study of CD8 T cells in ankylosing spondylitis. Broader study findings: Roughly eight highly homologous variants made up a TCR beta motif that seemed to typify ankylosing spondylitis blood.

TCRdb re-derived calls from the 5' RACE reads in MiXCR, one entry per CDR3 protein. This sample has 700,000 to 850,000 distinct CDR3 sequences; about 12% occur once, and the top ten carry roughly 0.51%. What these receptors recognize is not known. Sequenced sample: blood, either unsorted or a sorted T cell fraction (not recorded which). These receptors all come from a male donor with ankylosing spondylitis.

This chain joins TRBV5-1 and TRBJ2-1; D gene unclear. CDR1 and CDR2 from the germline V gene are SGHRS and YFSETQ. The CDR3 contains 13 residues. V dropped 1 base and J dropped 9 bases, with 11 bases sitting between them. CDR3 protein: CASSLLVGTEQFF. In DNA, the CDR3 is TGCGCCAGCAGCTTGTTAGTAGGAACTGAGCAGTTCTTC.

This clonotype has at least ten counts. J is TRBJ1-1 and V is TRBV12-3 or TRBV12-4; 9 nucleotides line up with TRBD1. This CDR3 has 15 residues. Losses at the gene ends were 6 bases for V and 1 base for J; bases not matched to a gene: 6. As DNA, the CDR3 is TGTGCCAGCAGCCACCGGGACAGGGAGAACACTGAAGCTTTCTTT. This gives the protein CASSHRDRENTEAFF.

The chain has TRBV7-2 and TRBJ2-7; D may correspond to TRBD1 or TRBD2 (5 bases each). Trimming removed 5 bases at V and 5 bases at J, with 13 bases between. The germline gives CDR1 SGHTA, CDR2 FQGNSA. The CDR3 contains 13 residues. The CDR3 loop is CASSAGTFNEQYF. The CDR3 region has the DNA TGTGCCAGCAGCGCCGGGACGTTTAACGAGCAGTACTTC.

This clonotype was counted ten times or more. The chain is built from TRBV7-2 and TRBJ2-2; D not resolved. The CDR3 is 13 residues long. Looked up from germline, CDR1 is SGHTA and CDR2 is FQGNSA. Trimming stripped 1 base from V and 5 bases from J, with 5 bases between. The chain's CDR3 is CASSLERTGELFF. The CDR3 region has the DNA TGTGCCAGCAGCTTAGAAAGGACCGGGGAGCTGTTTTTT.

This clonotype came up a few times. The chain joins TRBV29-1 to TRBJ1-5; no definite D call. This CDR3 is built from 13 residues. CDR1 is SQVTM and CDR2 is ANQGSEA in the germline V gene. V lost 6 bases and J lost 3, with 12 bases in between. The CDR3 here is CSVLRGPNQPQHF. Here the CDR3 DNA reads TGCAGCGTCCTACGAGGCCCCAATCAGCCCCAGCATTTT.

This clonotype was picked up a small number of times. The rearrangement uses TRBV20-1 and TRBJ2-1, with D possibly TRBD2 on 5 matching bases. V gave up 0 bases and J gave up 3 bases, with 9 bases separating them. Germline V gives CDR1 DFQATT, CDR2 SNEGSKA (reference sequence). CDR3 length: 14 residues. The CDR3 DNA reads TGCAGTGCTAGAGATCAGCGGATCTACAATGAGCAGTTCTTC. It specifies CSARDQRIYNEQFF.

This clonotype was observed a few times. This chain links TRBV20-1 with TRBJ2-4; unclear D gene. CDR3 size: 12 residues. Trimming left V 8 bases short and J 7 bases short, with 15 bases between. Looked up from germline, CDR1 is DFQATT and CDR2 is SNEGSKA (reference sequence). CDR3 DNA sequence: TGCAGTCTGGGCAAACAAGGGAACATTCAGTACTTC. Translating it yields CSLGKQGNIQYF.

This clonotype was seen only a few times. CDR3 amino acids: CASSLSGGQGQPQHF. For the CDR3, the DNA is TGTGCCAGCAGCTTAAGCGGGGGGCAGGGTCAGCCCCAGCATTTT. J is TRBJ1-5 and V is TRBV7-2; weak D call: TRBD1 (6 bases). The CDR3 runs 15 residues. Trimming stripped 2 bases from V and 6 bases from J, with 14 bases between. Germline V gene lookup returns CDR1 SGHTA and CDR2 FQGNSA.

This clonotype was picked up a small number of times. J is TRBJ1-4 and V is TRBV20-1; 8 bases agree with TRBD1. This CDR3 contains 14 residues. Germline trimming cut 5 bases from V and 8 bases from J; bases unmatched to any gene: 10. Per the germline V gene, CDR1 is DFQATT and CDR2 is SNEGSKA (reference sequence). CDR3 sequence: CSAPSQGAREKLFF. CDR3 coding DNA: TGCAGTGCTCCCTCTCAGGGGGCGAGGGAAAAACTGTTTTTT.

This clonotype was seen a handful of times. This rearrangement joins TRBV7-8 to TRBJ2-1; 13 bases line up with TRBD2. Unmatched junction bases numbered 7, after V lost 5 bases and J lost 6 bases. CDR1 and CDR2 (germline): SGHVS, FQNEAQ. CDR3 size: 16 residues. The CDR3 DNA follows: TGTGCCAGCAGCACTCGGACTAGCGGGAGAATCAATGAGCAGTTCTTC. Translated, it gives CASSTRTSGRINEQFF.

This clonotype came up many times. V is TRBV7-2 and J is TRBJ2-2; unclear D gene. Germline V gene lookup returns CDR1 SGHTA and CDR2 FQGNSA. V was cut by 1 base and J by 1 base, with 10 bases left in between. The CDR3 has 16 amino acids. In DNA, the CDR3 is TGTGCCAGCAGCTTAGTTTCCGGGCTGAACACCGGGGAGCTGTTTTTT. Protein sequence: CASSLVSGLNTGELFF.

V and J are TRBV7-2 and TRBJ1-2; no definite D call. V was shortened by 6 bases and J by 5 bases, with 13 bases between the two germline ends. There are 13 residues in the CDR3. CDR1 SGHTA and CDR2 FQGNSA come from the germline V gene. CDR3 amino acids: CASSFSHGYGYTF. For the CDR3, the DNA is TGTGCCAGCAGTTTCTCCCACGGGTATGGCTACACCTTC. Combining the CDR3 with reference TRBV7-2 and TRBJ1-2 gives the whole variable domain GAGVSQSPSNKVTEKGKDVELRCDPISGHTALYWYRQSLGQGLEFLIYFQGNSAPDKSGLPSDRFSAERTGGSVSTLTIQRTQQEDSAVYLCASSFSHGYGYTFGSGTRLTVV.

In this sample, this clonotype turned up a few times. The chain joins TRBV20-1 to TRBJ2-7; 7 positions match TRBD1. CDR1 is DFQATT and CDR2 is SNEGSKA in the germline V gene (reference sequence). CDR3 length: 13 residues. V trimming: 3 bases; J trimming: 4 bases; junction bases outside the gene matches: 6. The DNA of the CDR3 is TGCAGTGCTAGGGGCAGGGGGACATACGAGCAGTACTTC. It is translated as CSARGRGTYEQYF.

V is TRBV7-9 and J is TRBJ2-7; either TRBD1 or TRBD2 may fit D (7 bases each). CDR3 length: 15 amino acids. Germline CDR1 is SEHNR and CDR2 is FQNEAQ (reference sequence). V gave up 2 bases and J gave up 3 bases, with 14 bases separating them. CDR3 nucleotide sequence: TGTGCCAGCAGCTTACGGCCCAGGGGGGGCTACGAGCAGTACTTC. Translation gives CASSLRPRGGYEQYF.

The genes are TRBV7-9 and TRBJ2-5; D is unclear. The CDR3 consists of 14 residues. Looked up from germline, CDR1 is SEHNR and CDR2 is FQNEAQ (reference sequence). V lost 3 bases and J 5 bases, leaving 13 bases between the germline ends. CDR3 DNA: TGTGCCAGCAGCTTGGGGTTAAGTATTGAGACCCAGTACTTC. Amino acids: CASSLGLSIETQYF.

In its sample, this clonotype was seen many times. The V gene is TRBV5-1, the J gene TRBJ2-7; D is undetermined. Trimming stripped 2 bases from V and 1 base from J, with 10 bases between. CDR1 is SGHRS and CDR2 is YFSETQ in the germline V gene. The CDR3 is made up of 14 amino acids. The CDR3 sequence: CASSFSAESYEQYF. The CDR3 DNA is TGCGCCAGCAGCTTTTCGGCAGAATCCTACGAGCAGTACTTC.

Ten or more counts support this clonotype. CDR3 sequence (DNA): TGCAGTGCTAGGGCAGGGAGTACTGAAGCTTTCTTT. Its protein product is CSARAGSTEAFF. This chain uses TRBV20-1 with TRBJ1-1; possible D gene TRBD1, 5 bases. V was trimmed by 3 bases and J by 5 bases, leaving 10 bases between them. Germline loops: CDR1 DFQATT, CDR2 SNEGSKA (reference sequence). The CDR3 runs 12 residues.

Only a few counts were recorded for this clonotype. The chain joins TRBV6-1 to TRBJ1-5; a weak D match, TRBD1 (6 bases). Per the germline V gene, CDR1 is MNHNS and CDR2 is SASEGT. V was cut by 1 base and J by 9 bases, with 13 bases left in between. This CDR3 is 14 amino acids long. The CDR3 sequence is CASSEGGQSRPQHF. CDR3 bases: TGTGCCAGCAGTGAAGGGGGGCAGTCTCGGCCCCAGCATTTT.

In this sample, this clonotype turned up many times. The rearrangement links TRBV10-3 to TRBJ2-3; 7 positions agree with TRBD1. CDR3 length equals 17 residues. Germline V gene sequence: CDR1 ENHRY, CDR2 SYGVKD. J lost 2 bases, V lost 6 bases, and 14 bases had no gene match. DNA of the CDR3: TGTGCCATCAGGCCCTCAAACTACAGGGGAGCCACAGATACGCAGTATTTT. Translating gives CAIRPSNYRGATDTQYF.

This clonotype was detected many times. The CDR3 DNA is TGCAGTGCTAGATCTAGCGGGAGGTTAGTCACAGATACGCAGTATTTT. Translated, it gives CSARSSGRLVTDTQYF. The chain couples TRBV20-1 to TRBJ2-3; 11 bases align to TRBD2. The CDR3 extends over 16 amino acids. The V gene end was trimmed by 2 bases and the J gene end by 2 bases; junction bases not matched to a gene: 6. Germline V gives CDR1 DFQATT, CDR2 SNEGSKA (reference sequence).

The table lists this clonotype with a few counts. The chain is built from TRBV29-1 and TRBJ1-1; D unresolved. This CDR3 spans 12 amino acids. With 2 bases removed from V and 1 base from J, the gap between germline ends came to 5 bases. Germline CDR1 reads SQVTM; CDR2 reads ANQGSEA. The CDR3, as DNA: TGCAGCGTTGAAAGGGCGAACACTGAAGCTTTCTTT. Translation gives CSVERANTEAFF. Full variable domain (outside the CDR3, taken from reference TRBV29-1 and TRBJ1-1): SAVISQKPSRDICQRGTSLTIQCQVDSQVTMMFWYRQQPGQSLTLIATANQGSEATYESGFVIDKFPISRPNLTFSTLTVSNMSPEDSSIYLCSVERANTEAFFGQGTRLTVV.

The J gene is TRBJ1-4, the V gene TRBV6-5; no clear D. The V gene's germline CDR1 is MNHEY and CDR2 SVGAGI. The ends were cut back, 2 bases at V and 8 bases at J, with 18 bases in the middle. The CDR3 covers 16 residues. CDR3 protein: CASSYKRTVYMEKLFF. Here the CDR3 DNA reads TGTGCCAGCAGTTACAAACGGACCGTTTACATGGAAAAACTGTTTTTT.

This chain connects TRBV5-1 to TRBJ1-1; D perhaps matches TRBD1 (5 bases). This CDR3 region has 14 residues. V lost 4 bases and J lost 11, with 21 bases in between. From germline, CDR1 is SGHRS and CDR2 YFSETQ. CDR3 nucleotides: TGCGCCAGCAGCCCCGACAGAGCCTACGGGGGGGCTTTCTTT. The encoded protein is CASSPDRAYGGAFF.

This clonotype was counted ten times or more. V usage is TRBV10-2 and J usage is TRBJ2-5; the D gene could be TRBD1 or TRBD2 (5 bases each). Germline CDR1 WSHSY, CDR2 SAAADI. CDR3 length: 13 residues. V lost 6 bases and J 9 bases, leaving 17 bases between the germline ends. CDR3 loop: CASSDGTAFSQYF. CDR3 nucleotide sequence: TGCGCCAGCAGCGACGGGACGGCTTTCTCCCAGTACTTC.

The chain links TRBV27 to TRBJ2-4, with unresolved D. This CDR3 is built from 17 residues. Trimming stripped 5 bases from V and 0 bases from J, with 17 bases between. Germline V gene sequence: CDR1 MNHEY, CDR2 SMNVEV (reference sequence). The DNA of the CDR3 is TGTGCCAGCAGTCCAAGACTCACCCGCCTAGCCAAAAACATTCAGTACTTC. Protein sequence: CASSPRLTRLAKNIQYF.

This clonotype was counted between two and nine times. For the CDR3, the DNA is TGTGCCAGCAGCGGCCGAGGGGGTAATAGCAATCAGCCCCAGCATTTT. Translation: CASSGRGGNSNQPQHF. V gene TRBV5-6 combines with J gene TRBJ1-5, with a weak D call TRBD1 (6 bases). Deletions cut 4 bases from V and 0 bases from J, with 14 bases between. This CDR3 has 16 amino acids. CDR1 and CDR2 from the germline V gene are SGHDT and YYEEEE.

The chain joins TRBV20-1 to TRBJ1-1; TRBD1 is a possible D gene (5 bases). The CDR3 covers 12 residues. Germline loops: CDR1 DFQATT, CDR2 SNEGSKA (reference sequence). Trimming removed 3 bases from V and 5 bases from J, with 10 bases in between. CDR3 nucleotide sequence: TGCAGTGCTAGGGGGGTGCGAACTGAAGCTTTCTTT. The encoded protein is CSARGVRTEAFF.

This clonotype was counted only a few times. The chain links TRBV2 to TRBJ1-2, with D unclear. V lost 7 bases and J lost 7, with 19 bases in between. CDR1 SNHLY and CDR2 FYNNEI come from the germline V gene. The CDR3 length is 14 residues. The CDR3 DNA reads as TGTGCCAGCACTAAGTCTGGGGTGGTCCTTGGCTACACCTTC. This translates into CASTKSGVVLGYTF. Complete variable domain (other parts from reference TRBV2 and TRBJ1-2): EPEVTQTPSHQVTQMGQEVILRCVPISNHLYFYWYRQILGQKVEFLVSFYNNEISEKSEIFDDQFSVERPDGSNFTLKIRSTKLEDSAMYFCASTKSGVVLGYTFGSGTRLTVV.

The V and J genes are TRBV7-2 and TRBJ1-6; 7 nucleotides align to TRBD1. Germline V gives CDR1 SGHTA, CDR2 FQGNSA. Germline trimming cut 5 bases from V and 9 bases from J; bases unmatched to any gene: 7. The CDR3 is 14 residues long. CDR3 amino acids: CASSTGQRISPLHF. CDR3 in DNA: TGTGCCAGCAGCACGGGACAGAGAATTTCACCCCTCCACTTT.

The sample holds many counts of this clonotype. The chain has TRBV9 and TRBJ1-1; no definite D call. The length of the CDR3 is 15 residues. The V end was cut by 0 bases, the J end by 11 bases, with 20 bases between. In germline, CDR1 is SGDLS, CDR2 YYNGEE. The CDR3 protein is CASSVGERPSGRAFF. CDR3 bases: TGTGCCAGCAGCGTAGGAGAGCGGCCGTCAGGTCGGGCTTTCTTT.

Many counts were recorded for this clonotype. V is TRBV12-3 or TRBV12-4 and J is TRBJ2-5; TRBD2 matches 12 bases. This CDR3 is 15 amino acids long. Trimming removed 8 bases from V and 5 bases from J; junction bases left unmatched: 9. As DNA, the CDR3 is TGTGCCAGCCTACGGACTAGCGGGGATTGGGAGACCCAGTACTTC. It translates to CASLRTSGDWETQYF.